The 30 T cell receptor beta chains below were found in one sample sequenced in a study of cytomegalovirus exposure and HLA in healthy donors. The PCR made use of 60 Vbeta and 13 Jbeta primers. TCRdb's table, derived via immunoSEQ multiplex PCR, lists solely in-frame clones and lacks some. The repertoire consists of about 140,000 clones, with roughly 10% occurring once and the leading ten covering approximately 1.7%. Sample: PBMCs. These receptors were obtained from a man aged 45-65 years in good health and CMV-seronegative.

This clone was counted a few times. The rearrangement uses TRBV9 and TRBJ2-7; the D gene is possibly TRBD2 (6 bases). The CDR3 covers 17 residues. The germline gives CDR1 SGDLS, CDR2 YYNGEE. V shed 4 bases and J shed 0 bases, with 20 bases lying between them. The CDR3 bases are TGTGCCAGCAGCTTCCGAGCGGGTATGACTTACTCCTACGAGCAGTACTTC. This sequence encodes CASSFRAGMTYSYEQYF.

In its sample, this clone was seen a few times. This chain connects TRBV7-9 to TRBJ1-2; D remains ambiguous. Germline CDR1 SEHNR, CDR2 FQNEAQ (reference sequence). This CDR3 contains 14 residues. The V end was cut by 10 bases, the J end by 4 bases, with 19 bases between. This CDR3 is CATSHREVRYGYTF. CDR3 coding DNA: TGTGCCACCTCTCACCGGGAGGTACGCTATGGCTACACCTTC.

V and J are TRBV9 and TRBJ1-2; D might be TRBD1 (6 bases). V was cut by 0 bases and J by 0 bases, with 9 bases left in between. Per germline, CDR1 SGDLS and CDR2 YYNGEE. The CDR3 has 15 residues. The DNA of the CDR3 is TGTGCCAGCAGCGTAGGAGGGGGATCTAACTATGGCTACACCTTC. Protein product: CASSVGGGSNYGYTF. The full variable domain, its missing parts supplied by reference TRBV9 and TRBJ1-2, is DSGVTQTPKHLITATGQRVTLRCSPRSGDLSVYWYQQSLDQGLQFLIQYYNGEERAKGNILERFSAQQFPDLHSELNLSSLELGDSALYFCASSVGGGSNYGYTFGSGTRLTVV.

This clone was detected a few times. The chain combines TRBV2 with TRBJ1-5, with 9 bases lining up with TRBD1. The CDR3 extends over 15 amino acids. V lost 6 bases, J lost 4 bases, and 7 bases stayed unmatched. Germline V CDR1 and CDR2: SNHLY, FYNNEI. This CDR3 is CASRLLTGGNQPQHF. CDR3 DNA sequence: TGTGCCAGCAGACTCCTGACAGGGGGTAATCAGCCCCAGCATTTT. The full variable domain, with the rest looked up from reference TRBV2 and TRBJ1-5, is EPEVTQTPSHQVTQMGQEVILRCVPISNHLYFYWYRQILGQKVEFLVSFYNNEISEKSEIFDDQFSVERPDGSNFTLKIRSTKLEDSAMYFCASRLLTGGNQPQHFGDGTRLSIL.

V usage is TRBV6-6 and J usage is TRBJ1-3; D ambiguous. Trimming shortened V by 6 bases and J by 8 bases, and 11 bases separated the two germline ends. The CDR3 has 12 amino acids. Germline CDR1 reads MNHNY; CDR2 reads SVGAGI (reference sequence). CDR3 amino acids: CASSSTADTIYF. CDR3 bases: TGTGCCAGCAGCTCCACCGCGGACACCATATATTTT.

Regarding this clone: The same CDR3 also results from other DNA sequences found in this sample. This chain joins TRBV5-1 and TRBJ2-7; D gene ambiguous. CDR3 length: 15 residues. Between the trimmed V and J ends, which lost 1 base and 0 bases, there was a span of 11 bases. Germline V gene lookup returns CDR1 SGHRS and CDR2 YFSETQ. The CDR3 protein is CASSLTVLSSYEQYF. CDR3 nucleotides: TGCGCCAGCAGCTTGACAGTCCTAAGCTCCTACGAGCAGTACTTC.

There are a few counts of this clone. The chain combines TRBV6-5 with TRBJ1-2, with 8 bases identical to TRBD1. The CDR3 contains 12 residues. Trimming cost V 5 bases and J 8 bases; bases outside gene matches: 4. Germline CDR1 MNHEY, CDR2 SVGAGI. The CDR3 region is CASSRQGMGYTF. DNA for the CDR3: TGTGCCAGCAGTCGACAGGGGATGGGCTACACCTTC.

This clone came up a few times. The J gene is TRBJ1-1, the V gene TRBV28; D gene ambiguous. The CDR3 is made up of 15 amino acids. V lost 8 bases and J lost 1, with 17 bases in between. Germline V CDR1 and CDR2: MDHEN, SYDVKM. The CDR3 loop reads CASGGLVTPNTEAFF. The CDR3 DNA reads TGTGCCAGCGGTGGTCTTGTAACACCGAACACTGAAGCTTTCTTT.

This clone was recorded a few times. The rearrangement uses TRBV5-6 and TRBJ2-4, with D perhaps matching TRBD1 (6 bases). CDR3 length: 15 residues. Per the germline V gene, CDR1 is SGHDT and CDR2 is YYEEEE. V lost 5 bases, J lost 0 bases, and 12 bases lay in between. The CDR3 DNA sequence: TGTGCCAGCAGATGGGACACTCTAGCCAAAAACATTCAGTACTTC. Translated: CASRWDTLAKNIQYF.

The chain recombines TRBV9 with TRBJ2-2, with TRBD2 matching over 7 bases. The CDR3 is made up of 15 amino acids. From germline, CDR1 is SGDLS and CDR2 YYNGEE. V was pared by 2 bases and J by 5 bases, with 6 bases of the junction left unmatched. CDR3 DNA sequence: TGTGCCAGCAGCGTGGAAGCGGGGCGAACCGGGGAGCTGTTTTTT. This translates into CASSVEAGRTGELFF.

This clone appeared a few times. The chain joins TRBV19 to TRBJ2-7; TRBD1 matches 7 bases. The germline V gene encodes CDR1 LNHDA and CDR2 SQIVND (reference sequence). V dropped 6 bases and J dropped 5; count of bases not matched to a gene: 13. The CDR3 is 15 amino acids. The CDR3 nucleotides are TGTGCCAGTAGAGATCCCGGACAGGCCGCCAACGAGCAGTACTTC. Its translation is CASRDPGQAANEQYF.

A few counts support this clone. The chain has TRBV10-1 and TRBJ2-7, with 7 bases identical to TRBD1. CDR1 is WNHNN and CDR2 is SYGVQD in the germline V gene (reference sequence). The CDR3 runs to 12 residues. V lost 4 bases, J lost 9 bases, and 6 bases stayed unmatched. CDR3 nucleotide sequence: TGCGCCAGCAGTGGGACAGGAGCAGGGCAGTACTTC. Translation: CASSGTGAGQYF.

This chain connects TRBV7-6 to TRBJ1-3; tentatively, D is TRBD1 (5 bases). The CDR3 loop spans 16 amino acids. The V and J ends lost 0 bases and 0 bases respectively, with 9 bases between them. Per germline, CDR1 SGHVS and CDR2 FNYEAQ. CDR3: CASSLARQRSGNTIYF. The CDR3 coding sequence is TGTGCCAGCAGCTTAGCAAGACAGCGCTCTGGAAACACCATATATTTT. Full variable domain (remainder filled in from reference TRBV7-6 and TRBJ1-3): GAGVSQSPRYKVTKRGQDVALRCDPISGHVSLYWYRQALGQGPEFLTYFNYEAQQDKSGLPNDRFSAERPEGSISTLTIQRTEQRDSAMYRCASSLARQRSGNTIYFGEGSWLTVV.

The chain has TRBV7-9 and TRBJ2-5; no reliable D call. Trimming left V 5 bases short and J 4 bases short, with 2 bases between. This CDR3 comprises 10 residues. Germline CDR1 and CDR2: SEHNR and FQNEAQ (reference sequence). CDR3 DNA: TGTGCCAGCAGCCTAGAGACCCAGTACTTC. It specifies CASSLETQYF.

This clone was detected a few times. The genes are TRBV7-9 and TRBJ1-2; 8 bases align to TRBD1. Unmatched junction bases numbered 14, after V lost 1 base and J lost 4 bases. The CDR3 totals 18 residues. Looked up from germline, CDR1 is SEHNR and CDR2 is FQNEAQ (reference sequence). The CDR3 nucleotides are TGTGCCAGCAGCTTAGTGGGGGACAGGCGTGGCAAACCCTATGGCTACACCTTC. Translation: CASSLVGDRRGKPYGYTF. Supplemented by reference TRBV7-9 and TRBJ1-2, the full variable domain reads DTGVSQNPRHKITKRGQNVTFRCDPISEHNRLYWYRQTLGQGPEFLTYFQNEAQLEKSRLLSDRFSAERPKGSFSTLEIQRTEQGDSAMYLCASSLVGDRRGKPYGYTFGSGTRLTVV.

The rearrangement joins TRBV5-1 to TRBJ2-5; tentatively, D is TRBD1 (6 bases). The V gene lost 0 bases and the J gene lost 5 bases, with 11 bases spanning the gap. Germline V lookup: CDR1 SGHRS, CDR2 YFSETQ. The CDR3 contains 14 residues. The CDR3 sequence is CASSLEQGTETQYF. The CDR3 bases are TGCGCCAGCAGCTTGGAACAGGGAACCGAGACCCAGTACTTC.

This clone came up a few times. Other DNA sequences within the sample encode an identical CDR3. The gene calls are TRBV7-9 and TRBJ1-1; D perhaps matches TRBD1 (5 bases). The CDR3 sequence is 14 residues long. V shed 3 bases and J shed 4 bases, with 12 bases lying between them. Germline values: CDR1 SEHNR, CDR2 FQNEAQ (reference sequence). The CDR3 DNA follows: TGTGCCAGCAGCTTGGGGGGTTTGGGCACTGAAGCTTTCTTT. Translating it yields CASSLGGLGTEAFF. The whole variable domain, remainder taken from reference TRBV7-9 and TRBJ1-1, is DTGVSQNPRHKITKRGQNVTFRCDPISEHNRLYWYRQTLGQGPEFLTYFQNEAQLEKSRLLSDRFSAERPKGSFSTLEIQRTEQGDSAMYLCASSLGGLGTEAFFGQGTRLTVV.

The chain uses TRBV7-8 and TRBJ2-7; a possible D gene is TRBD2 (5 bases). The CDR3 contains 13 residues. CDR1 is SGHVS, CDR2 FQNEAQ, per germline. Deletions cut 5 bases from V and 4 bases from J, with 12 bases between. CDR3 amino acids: CASSPGVGYEQYF. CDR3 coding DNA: TGTGCCAGCAGCCCCGGGGTAGGGTACGAGCAGTACTTC.

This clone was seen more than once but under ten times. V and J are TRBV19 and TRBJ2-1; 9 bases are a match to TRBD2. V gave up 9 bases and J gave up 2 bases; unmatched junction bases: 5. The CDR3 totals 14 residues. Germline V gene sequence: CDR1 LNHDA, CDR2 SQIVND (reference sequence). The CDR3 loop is CASRAGGTYNEQFF. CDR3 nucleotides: TGTGCCAGCAGAGCGGGAGGAACCTACAATGAGCAGTTCTTC. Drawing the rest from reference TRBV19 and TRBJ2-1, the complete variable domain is DGGITQSPKYLFRKEGQNVTLSCEQNLNHDAMYWYRQDPGQGLRLIYYSQIVNDFQKGDIAEGYSVSREKKESFPLTVTSAQKNPTAFYLCASRAGGTYNEQFFGPGTRLTVL.

This CDR3 reads CASSAAGGIQPQHF. The CDR3, as DNA: TGTGCCAGCTCCGCGGCAGGGGGCATTCAGCCCCAGCATTTT. This chain joins TRBV27 and TRBJ1-5, with 8 bases matching TRBD1. The J segment lost 6 bases and the V segment lost 8 bases, leaving 9 bases of the junction unmatched. CDR1 MNHEY and CDR2 SMNVEV come from the germline V gene (reference sequence). The CDR3 is made up of 14 amino acids.

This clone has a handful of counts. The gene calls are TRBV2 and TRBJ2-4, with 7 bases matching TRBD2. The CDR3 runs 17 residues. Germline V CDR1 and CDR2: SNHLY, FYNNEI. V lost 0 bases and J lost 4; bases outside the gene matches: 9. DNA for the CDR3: TGTGCCAGCAGTGAAGCGGGGATAGCAGCGGGGAAAAACATTCAGTACTTC. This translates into CASSEAGIAAGKNIQYF.

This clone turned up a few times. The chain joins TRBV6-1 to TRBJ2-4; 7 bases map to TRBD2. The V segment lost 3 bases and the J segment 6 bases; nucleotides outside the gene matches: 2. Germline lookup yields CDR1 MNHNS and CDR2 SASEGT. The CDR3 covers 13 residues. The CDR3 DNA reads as TGTGCCAGCAGTGACGGCGGGGGAAACATTCAGTACTTC. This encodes CASSDGGGNIQYF.

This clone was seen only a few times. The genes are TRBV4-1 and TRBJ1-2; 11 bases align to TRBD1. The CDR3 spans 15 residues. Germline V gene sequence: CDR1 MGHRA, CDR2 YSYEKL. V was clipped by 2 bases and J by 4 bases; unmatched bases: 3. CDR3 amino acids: CASSQSGQGGYGYTF. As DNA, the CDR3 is TGCGCCAGCAGCCAATCGGGACAGGGGGGCTATGGCTACACCTTC.

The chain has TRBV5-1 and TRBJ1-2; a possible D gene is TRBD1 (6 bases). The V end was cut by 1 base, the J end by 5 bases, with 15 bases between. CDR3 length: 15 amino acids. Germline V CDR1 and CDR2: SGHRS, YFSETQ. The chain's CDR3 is CASSLRGGASYGYTF. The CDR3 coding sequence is TGCGCCAGCAGCTTGCGGGGGGGGGCATCGTATGGCTACACCTTC.

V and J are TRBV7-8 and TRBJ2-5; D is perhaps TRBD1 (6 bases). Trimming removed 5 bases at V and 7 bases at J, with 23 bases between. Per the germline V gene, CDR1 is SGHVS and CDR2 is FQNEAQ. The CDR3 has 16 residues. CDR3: CASSRPGQMSSGTQYF. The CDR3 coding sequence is TGTGCCAGCAGCCGACCGGGACAAATGAGTTCAGGGACCCAGTACTTC. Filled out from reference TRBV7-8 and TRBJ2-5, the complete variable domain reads GAGVSQSPRYKVAKRGQDVALRCDPISGHVSLFWYQQALGQGPEFLTYFQNEAQLDKSGLPSDRFFAERPEGSVSTLKIQRTQQEDSAVYLCASSRPGQMSSGTQYFGPGTRLLVL.

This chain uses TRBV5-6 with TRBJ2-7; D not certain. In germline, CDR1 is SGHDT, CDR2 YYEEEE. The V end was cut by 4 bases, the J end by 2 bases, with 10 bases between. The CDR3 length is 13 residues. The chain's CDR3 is CASSPTPTYEQYF. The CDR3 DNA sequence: TGTGCCAGCAGCCCTACCCCAACCTACGAGCAGTACTTC.

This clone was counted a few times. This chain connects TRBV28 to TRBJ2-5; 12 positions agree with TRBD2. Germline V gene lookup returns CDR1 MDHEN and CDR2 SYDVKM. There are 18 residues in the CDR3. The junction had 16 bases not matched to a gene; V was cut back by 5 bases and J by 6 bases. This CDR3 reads CASSAPHRLAGGHKTQYF. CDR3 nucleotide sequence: TGTGCCAGCAGTGCCCCCCACCGGCTAGCGGGGGGGCATAAGACCCAGTACTTC.

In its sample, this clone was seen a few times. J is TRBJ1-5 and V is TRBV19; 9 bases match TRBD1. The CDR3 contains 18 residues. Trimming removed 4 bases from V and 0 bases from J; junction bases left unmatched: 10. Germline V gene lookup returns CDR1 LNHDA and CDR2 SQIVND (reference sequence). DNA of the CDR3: TGTGCCAGTAGTAATTGGGGACAGGGCGTCTATAGCAATCAGCCCCAGCATTTT. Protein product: CASSNWGQGVYSNQPQHF.

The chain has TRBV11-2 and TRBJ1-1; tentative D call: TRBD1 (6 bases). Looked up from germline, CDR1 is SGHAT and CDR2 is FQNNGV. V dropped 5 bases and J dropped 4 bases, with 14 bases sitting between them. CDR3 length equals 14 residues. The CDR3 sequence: CASSQPGAGTEAFF. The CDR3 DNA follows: TGTGCCAGCAGCCAACCAGGGGCTGGCACTGAAGCTTTCTTT.

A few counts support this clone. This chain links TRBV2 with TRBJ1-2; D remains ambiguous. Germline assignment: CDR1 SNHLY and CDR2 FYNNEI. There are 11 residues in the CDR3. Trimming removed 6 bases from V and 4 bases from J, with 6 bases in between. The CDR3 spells CASSPSYGYTF. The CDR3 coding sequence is TGTGCCAGCAGCCCCAGCTATGGCTACACCTTC.